This T cell receptor (beta chain) originates from a study of patients and donors after allogeneic stem cell transplantation. CDR3 length equals 14 residues. The V and J ends lost 4 bases and 5 bases respectively, with 15 bases between them. This clonotype has just a few counts. Via MiXCR, TCRdb re-called the RT-PCR reads, giving one row per CDR3 protein. The sample yields approximately 170,000 distinct CDR3 sequences, roughly 24% seen once. The origin of this receptor is a human donor who was either an allogeneic HSCT recipient or a stem cell or donor lymphocyte infusion donor (not recorded which). It is not recorded whose cells these are; they may come from a transplant donor. Sequencing was performed on blood, either unsorted or a sorted T cell fraction (not recorded which). This chain connects TRBV12-3 or TRBV12-4 to TRBJ2-7; TRBD1 or TRBD2 may be the D gene (5 bases each). The DNA for the CDR3 is TGTGCCAGCAGTTCGTTTGTGGGGGTCAACGAGCAGTACTTC. It specifies CASSSFVGVNEQYF.